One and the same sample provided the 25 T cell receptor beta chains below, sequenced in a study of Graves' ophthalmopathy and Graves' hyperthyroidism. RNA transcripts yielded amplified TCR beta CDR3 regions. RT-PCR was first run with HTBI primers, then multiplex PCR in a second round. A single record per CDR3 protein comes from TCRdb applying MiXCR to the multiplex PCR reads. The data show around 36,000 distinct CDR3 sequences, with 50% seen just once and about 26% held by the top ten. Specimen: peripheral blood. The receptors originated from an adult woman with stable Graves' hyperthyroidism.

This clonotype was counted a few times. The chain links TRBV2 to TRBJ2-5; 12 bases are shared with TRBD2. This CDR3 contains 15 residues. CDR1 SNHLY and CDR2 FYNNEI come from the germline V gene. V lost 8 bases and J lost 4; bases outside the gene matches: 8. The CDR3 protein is CASDDSSGRAETQYF. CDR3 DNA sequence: TGTGCCAGCGATGACTCTAGCGGGAGGGCAGAGACCCAGTACTTC.

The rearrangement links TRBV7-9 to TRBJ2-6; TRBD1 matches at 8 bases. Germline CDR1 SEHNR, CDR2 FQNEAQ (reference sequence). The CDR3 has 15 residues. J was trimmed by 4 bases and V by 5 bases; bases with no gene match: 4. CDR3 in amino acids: CASSQTGAGANVLTF. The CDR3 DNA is TGTGCCAGCAGCCAGACAGGGGCCGGGGCCAACGTCCTGACTTTC.

CDR3 DNA: TGTGCCAGCAGCGACCCCCAGGGCTACACCTTC. Translation gives CASSDPQGYTF. J is TRBJ1-2 and V is TRBV9; D uncertain. This CDR3 region has 11 residues. The V and J ends lost 3 bases and 8 bases respectively, with 8 bases between them. Germline CDR1 is SGDLS and CDR2 is YYNGEE.

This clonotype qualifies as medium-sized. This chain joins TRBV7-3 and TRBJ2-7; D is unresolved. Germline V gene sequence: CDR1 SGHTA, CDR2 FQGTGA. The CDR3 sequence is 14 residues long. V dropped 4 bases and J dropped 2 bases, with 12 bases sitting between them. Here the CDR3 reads CASSSHPGAYEQYF. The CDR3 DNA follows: TGTGCCAGCAGCTCCCACCCTGGAGCCTACGAGCAGTACTTC.

CDR3 in DNA: TGCGCCAGCAGCAGGGAACAGGGGTTCACTGAAGCTTTCTTT. This gives the protein CASSREQGFTEAFF. The chain combines TRBV5-1 with TRBJ1-1, with 7 bases identical to TRBD1. The CDR3 spans 14 residues. The germline gives CDR1 SGHRS, CDR2 YFSETQ. Trimming removed 4 bases from V and 4 bases from J; junction bases left unmatched: 7.

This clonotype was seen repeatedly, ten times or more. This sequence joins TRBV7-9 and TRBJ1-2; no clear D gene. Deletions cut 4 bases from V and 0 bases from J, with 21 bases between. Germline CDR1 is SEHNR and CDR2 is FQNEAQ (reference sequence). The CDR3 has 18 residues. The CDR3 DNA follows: TGTGCCAGCAGCTCTCGCCAGATAGGGCGTTCTCCTAACTATGGCTACACCTTC. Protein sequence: CASSSRQIGRSPNYGYTF.

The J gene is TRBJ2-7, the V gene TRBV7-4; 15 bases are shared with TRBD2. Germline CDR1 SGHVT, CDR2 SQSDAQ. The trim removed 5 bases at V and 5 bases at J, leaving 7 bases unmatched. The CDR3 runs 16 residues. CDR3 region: CASSPRTSGRADEQYF. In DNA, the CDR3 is TGTGCCAGCAGCCCCAGGACTAGCGGGAGGGCCGACGAGCAGTACTTC.

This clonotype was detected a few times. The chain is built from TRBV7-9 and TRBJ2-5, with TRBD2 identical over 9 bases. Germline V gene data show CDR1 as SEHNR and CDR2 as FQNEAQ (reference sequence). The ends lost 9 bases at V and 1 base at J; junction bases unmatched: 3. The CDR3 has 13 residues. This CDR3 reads CASSGRPQETQYF. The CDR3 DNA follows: TGTGCCAGTAGCGGGAGACCCCAAGAGACCCAGTACTTC.

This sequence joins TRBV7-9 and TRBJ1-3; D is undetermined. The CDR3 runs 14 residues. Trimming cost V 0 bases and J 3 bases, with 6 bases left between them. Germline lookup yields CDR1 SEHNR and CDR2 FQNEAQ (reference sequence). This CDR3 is CASSLAAIGNTIYF. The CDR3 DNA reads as TGTGCCAGCAGCTTAGCTGCAATTGGAAACACCATATATTTT.

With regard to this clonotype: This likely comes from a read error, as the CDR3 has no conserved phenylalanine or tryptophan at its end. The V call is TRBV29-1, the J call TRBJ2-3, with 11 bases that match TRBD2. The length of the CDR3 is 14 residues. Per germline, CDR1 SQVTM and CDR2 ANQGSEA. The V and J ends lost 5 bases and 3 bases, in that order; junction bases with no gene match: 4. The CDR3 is CSVKGTSGTDTQYL. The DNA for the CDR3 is TGCAGCGTTAAAGGGACTAGCGGAACAGATACGCAGTATCTT.

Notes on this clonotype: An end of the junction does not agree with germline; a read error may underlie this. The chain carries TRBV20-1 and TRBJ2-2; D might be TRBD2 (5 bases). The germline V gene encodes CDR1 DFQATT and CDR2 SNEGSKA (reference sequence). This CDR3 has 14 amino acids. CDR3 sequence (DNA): TGCAGTACTAGACGTGACGGGAACACCGGGGAGCTGTCTTTT. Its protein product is CSTRRDGNTGELSF.

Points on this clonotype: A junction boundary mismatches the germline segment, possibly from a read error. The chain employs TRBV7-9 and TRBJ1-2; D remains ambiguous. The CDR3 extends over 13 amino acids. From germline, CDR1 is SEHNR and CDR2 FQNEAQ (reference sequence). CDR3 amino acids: CASSPISEYGYAF. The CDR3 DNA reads TGTGCCAGCAGCCCGATAAGCGAATATGGCTACGCCTTC.

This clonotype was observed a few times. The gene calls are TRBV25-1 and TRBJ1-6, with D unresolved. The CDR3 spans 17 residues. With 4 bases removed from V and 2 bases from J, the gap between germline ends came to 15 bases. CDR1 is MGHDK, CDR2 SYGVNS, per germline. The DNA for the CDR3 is TGTGCCAGCAGTGCACCGGGCCTGGTTGCCTATAATTCACCCCTCCACTTT. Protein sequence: CASSAPGLVAYNSPLHF.

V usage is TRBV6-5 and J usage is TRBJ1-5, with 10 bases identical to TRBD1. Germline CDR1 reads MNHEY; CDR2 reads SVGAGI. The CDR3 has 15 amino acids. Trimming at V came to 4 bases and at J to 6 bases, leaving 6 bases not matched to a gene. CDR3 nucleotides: TGTGCCAGCAGTTTCGGACAGGGGGGTCGTCAGCCCCAGCATTTT. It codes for CASSFGQGGRQPQHF.

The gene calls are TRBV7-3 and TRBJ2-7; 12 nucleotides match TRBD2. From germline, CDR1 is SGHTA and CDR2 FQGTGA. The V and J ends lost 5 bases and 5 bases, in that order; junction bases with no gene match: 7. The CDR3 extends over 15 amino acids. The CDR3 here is CASSPLAGGTNEQYF. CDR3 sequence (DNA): TGTGCCAGCAGCCCTCTAGCGGGAGGGACTAACGAGCAGTACTTC.

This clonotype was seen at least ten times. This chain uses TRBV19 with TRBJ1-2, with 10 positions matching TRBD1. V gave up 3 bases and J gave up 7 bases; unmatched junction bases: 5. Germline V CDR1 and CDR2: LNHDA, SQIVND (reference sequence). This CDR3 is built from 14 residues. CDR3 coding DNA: TGTGCCAGTAGTATGACAGGGGGCGTTGGTGGCTACACCTTC. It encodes CASSMTGGVGGYTF.

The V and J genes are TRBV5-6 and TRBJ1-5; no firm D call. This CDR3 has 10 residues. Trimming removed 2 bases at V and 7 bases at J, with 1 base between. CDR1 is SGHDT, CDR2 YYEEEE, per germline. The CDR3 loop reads CASSFQPQHF. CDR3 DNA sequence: TGTGCCAGCAGCTTCCAGCCCCAGCATTTT. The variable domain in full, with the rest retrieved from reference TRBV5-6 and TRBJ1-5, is DAGVTQSPTHLIKTRGQQVTLRCSPKSGHDTVSWYQQALGQGPQFIFQYYEEEERQRGNFPDRFSGHQFPNYSSELNVNALLLGDSALYLCASSFQPQHFGDGTRLSIL.

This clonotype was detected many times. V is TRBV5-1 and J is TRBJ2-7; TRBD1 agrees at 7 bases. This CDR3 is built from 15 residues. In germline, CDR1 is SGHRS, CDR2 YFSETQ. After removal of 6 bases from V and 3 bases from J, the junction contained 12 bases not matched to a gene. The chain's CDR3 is CASTSGDRLFYEQYF. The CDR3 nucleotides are TGCGCCAGCACCTCCGGGGACAGACTTTTCTACGAGCAGTACTTC.

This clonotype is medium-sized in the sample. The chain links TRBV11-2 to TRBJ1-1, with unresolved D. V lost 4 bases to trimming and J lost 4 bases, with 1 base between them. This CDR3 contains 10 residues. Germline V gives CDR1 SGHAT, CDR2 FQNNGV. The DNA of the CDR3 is TGTGCCAGCAGCTCCACTGAAGCTTTCTTT. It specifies CASSSTEAFF.

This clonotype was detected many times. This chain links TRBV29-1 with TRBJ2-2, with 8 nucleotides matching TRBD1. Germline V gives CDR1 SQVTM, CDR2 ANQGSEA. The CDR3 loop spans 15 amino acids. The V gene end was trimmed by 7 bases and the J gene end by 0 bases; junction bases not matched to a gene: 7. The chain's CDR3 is CSDRQGSTNTGELFF. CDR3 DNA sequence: TGCAGCGACCGACAGGGGTCAACGAACACCGGGGAGCTGTTTTTT.

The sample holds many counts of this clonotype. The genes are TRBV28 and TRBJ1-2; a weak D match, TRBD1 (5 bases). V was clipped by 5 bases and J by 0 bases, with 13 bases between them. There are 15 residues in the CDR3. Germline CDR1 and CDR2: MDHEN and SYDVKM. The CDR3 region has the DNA TGTGCCAGCAGTGAAAGGGGCAGAACTAACTATGGCTACACCTTC. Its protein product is CASSERGRTNYGYTF.

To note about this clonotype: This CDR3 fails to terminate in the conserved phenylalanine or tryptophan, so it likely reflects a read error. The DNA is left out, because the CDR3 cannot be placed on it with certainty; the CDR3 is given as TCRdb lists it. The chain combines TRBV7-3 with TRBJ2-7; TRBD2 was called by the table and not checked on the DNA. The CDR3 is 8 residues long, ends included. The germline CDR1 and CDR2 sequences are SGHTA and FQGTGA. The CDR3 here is CASSSRAG.

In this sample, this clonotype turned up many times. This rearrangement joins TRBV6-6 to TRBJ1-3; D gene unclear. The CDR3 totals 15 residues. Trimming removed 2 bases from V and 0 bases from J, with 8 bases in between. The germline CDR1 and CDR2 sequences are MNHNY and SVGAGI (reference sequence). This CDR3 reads CASSYAGSSGNTIYF. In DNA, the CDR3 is TGTGCCAGCAGTTACGCGGGGAGCTCTGGAAACACCATATATTTT.

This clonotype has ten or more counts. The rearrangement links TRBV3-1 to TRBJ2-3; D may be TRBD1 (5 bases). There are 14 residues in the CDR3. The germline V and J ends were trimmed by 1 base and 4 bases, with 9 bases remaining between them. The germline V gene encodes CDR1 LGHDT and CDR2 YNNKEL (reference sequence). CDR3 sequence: CASSQVDIPDTQYF. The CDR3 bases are TGTGCCAGCAGCCAAGTGGACATCCCAGATACGCAGTATTTT.

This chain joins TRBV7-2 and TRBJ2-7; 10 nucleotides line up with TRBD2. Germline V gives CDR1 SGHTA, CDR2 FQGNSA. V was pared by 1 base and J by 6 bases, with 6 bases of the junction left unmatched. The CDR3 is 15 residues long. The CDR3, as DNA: TGTGCCAGCAGCTTAGAGGCTAGCGGGAGCCCCGAGCAGTACTTC. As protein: CASSLEASGSPEQYF.